These 18 T cell receptor beta chains share one sample of origin, sequenced in a study of response to subunit inactivated influenza vaccine. Via MiXCR, TCRdb re-called the RT-PCR reads, giving one row per CDR3 protein. The sample lists more than 150,000 distinct CDR3 sequences, around 9.2% seen once, with approximately 10% in the top ten. The source material was non-naive T cells sorted from PBMCs, sampled on the day of vaccination. These receptors were obtained from a man aged 50 to 60 who received an inactivated influenza vaccine.

On this clonotype: A read error is possible here, since a much larger clone lies one base away. The chain combines TRBV11-1 with TRBJ2-7; 7 nucleotides match TRBD1. The V gene's germline CDR1 is SGHAT and CDR2 FQDESV (reference sequence). The CDR3 is 14 amino acids. The CDR3 DNA reads TGTGACAGCACCTCTACAGGGGTTGAAAACGAGCAGTACTTC. Translated, it gives CDSTSTGVENEQYF.

A few counts support this clonotype. CDR3 nucleotides: TGCAGTGCAAGCTCGACGCGGGGGAACACAGATACGCAGTATTTT. Translating it yields CSASSTRGNTDTQYF. V is TRBV20-1 and J is TRBJ2-3; 7 bases fit TRBD2. V was clipped by 6 bases and J by 2 bases; unmatched bases: 11. Per the germline V gene, CDR1 is DFQATT and CDR2 is SNEGSKA (reference sequence). This CDR3 is 15 amino acids long.

This clonotype was counted between two and nine times. V is TRBV7-8 and J is TRBJ2-3; 11 bases line up with TRBD2. CDR1 and CDR2 from the germline V gene are SGHVS and FQNEAQ. The trim removed 5 bases at V and 1 base at J, leaving 5 bases unmatched. The CDR3 is made up of 16 amino acids. CDR3 region: CASSLLAGGRTDTQYF. In nucleotides, the CDR3 is TGTGCCAGCAGCCTATTAGCGGGAGGGCGCACAGATACGCAGTATTTT.

This clonotype appeared many times. V gene TRBV20-1 combines with J gene TRBJ2-7; maybe TRBD2 (6 bases). CDR3 length: 14 amino acids. CDR1 is DFQATT, CDR2 SNEGSKA, per germline (reference sequence). Trimming removed 6 bases from V and 1 base from J, with 16 bases in between. As DNA, the CDR3 is TGCAGTGCGCCCTCCGTCGGGGGATCCTACGAGCAGTACTTC. This sequence encodes CSAPSVGGSYEQYF.

This clonotype has ten or more counts. CDR3 bases: TGTGCCAGCAGAGGTGGTGGGGAGCAGTACTTC. Encoded protein: CASRGGGEQYF. The J gene is TRBJ2-7, the V gene TRBV28; D gene uncertain. The germline gives CDR1 MDHEN, CDR2 SYDVKM. CDR3 length: 11 amino acids. Trimming removed 6 bases from V and 7 bases from J, with 10 bases in between.

This clonotype was recorded at least ten times. This chain uses TRBV7-2 with TRBJ2-3; TRBD2 matches at 7 bases. The CDR3 covers 16 residues. Germline assignment: CDR1 SGHTA and CDR2 FQGNSA. The V segment lost 1 base and the J segment 0 bases; nucleotides outside the gene matches: 4. CDR3 sequence (DNA): TGTGCCAGCAGCTTAGATCGCGGGGGTAGCACAGATACGCAGTATTTT. This sequence encodes CASSLDRGGSTDTQYF. The full variable domain, rest sourced from reference TRBV7-2 and TRBJ2-3, is GAGVSQSPSNKVTEKGKDVELRCDPISGHTALYWYRQSLGQGLEFLIYFQGNSAPDKSGLPSDRFSAERTGGSVSTLTIQRTQQEDSAVYLCASSLDRGGSTDTQYFGPGTRLTVL.

The rearrangement links TRBV5-1 to TRBJ1-4, with D uncertain. Germline V gene sequence: CDR1 SGHRS, CDR2 YFSETQ. This CDR3 has 15 residues. V lost 0 bases to trimming and J lost 10 bases, with 16 bases between them. CDR3: CASSLETESVGKLFF. Here the CDR3 DNA reads TGCGCCAGCAGCTTGGAGACCGAGTCTGTTGGAAAACTGTTTTTT.

The V call is TRBV7-9, the J call TRBJ2-1; 12 bases are shared with TRBD2. Germline values: CDR1 SEHNR, CDR2 FQNEAQ (reference sequence). V trimming: 8 bases; J trimming: 4 bases; junction bases outside the gene matches: 12. The CDR3 totals 17 residues. The CDR3 is CASSEGVGLAGYNEQFF. The DNA for the CDR3 is TGTGCCAGCTCGGAGGGGGTAGGACTAGCGGGATACAATGAGCAGTTCTTC.

The gene calls are TRBV7-8 and TRBJ2-7; D remains unclear. This CDR3 contains 13 residues. V was trimmed by 5 bases and J by 12 bases, leaving 20 bases between them. Germline CDR1 reads SGHVS; CDR2 reads FQNEAQ. The CDR3 DNA sequence: TGTGCCAGCAGCCCACCATCCGGGCTCCTGGCGTACTTC. It encodes CASSPPSGLLAYF.

A remark on this clonotype: A much more abundant neighbour one base away suggests this may be a read error. The CDR3 region is CSSSQDDRANQYF. The CDR3 DNA reads TGTTCCAGCAGCCAAGATGATCGGGCCAACCAGTACTTC. This rearrangement joins TRBV3-1 to TRBJ2-4; D not resolved. Germline loops: CDR1 LGHDT, CDR2 YNNKEL (reference sequence). The CDR3 is 13 amino acids. Using reference TRBV3-1 and TRBJ2-4 for the parts outside the CDR3, the full variable domain is DTAVSQTPKYLVTQMGNDKSIKCEQNLGHDTMYWYKQDSKKFLKIMFSYNNKELIINETVPNRFSPKSPDKAHLNLHINSLELGDSAVYFCSSSQDDRANQYFGAGTRLSVL.

V and J are TRBV5-8 and TRBJ2-1; TRBD2 might be the D (5 bases). This CDR3 comprises 13 residues. V shed 6 bases and J shed 7 bases, with 14 bases lying between them. Germline CDR1 reads SGHTS; CDR2 reads YDEGEE. The CDR3 is CASTLIGENEQFF. The CDR3 DNA sequence: TGTGCCAGCACCCTCATCGGGGAGAATGAGCAGTTCTTC.

This clonotype was found a few times. The CDR3, as DNA: TGTGCCAGCAGTTCGCCTGGTTCACCCCTCCACTTT. This sequence encodes CASSSPGSPLHF. The chain carries TRBV28 and TRBJ1-6; no clear D gene. This CDR3 spans 12 amino acids. V shed 4 bases and J shed 9 bases, with 7 bases lying between them. The germline V gene encodes CDR1 MDHEN and CDR2 SYDVKM.

The J gene is TRBJ1-3, the V gene TRBV27; D is perhaps TRBD1 (5 bases). The V end was cut by 3 bases, the J end by 0 bases, with 18 bases between. In germline, CDR1 is MNHEY, CDR2 SMNVEV (reference sequence). The length of the CDR3 is 18 residues. As DNA, the CDR3 is TGTGCCAGCAGTTTGCGGGGCTCTCCGTTCAACTCTGGAAACACCATATATTTT. Residues: CASSLRGSPFNSGNTIYF.

Comments on this clonotype: A much bigger clone sits one base away, suggesting this may be a read error. The CDR3 is CASSFRTENTEAFF. The CDR3 region has the DNA TGTGCCAGCAGTTTCCGGACTGAAAACACTGAAGCTTTCTTT. The chain combines TRBV12-3 or TRBV12-4 with TRBJ1-1; no firm D call. The CDR3 contains 14 residues. V gave up 3 bases and J gave up 2 bases, with 10 bases separating them.

This chain uses TRBV7-2 with TRBJ1-5; possibly TRBD1 for D (5 bases). V lost 1 base and J 6 bases, leaving 13 bases between the germline ends. The germline V gene encodes CDR1 SGHTA and CDR2 FQGNSA. The CDR3 consists of 15 residues. The CDR3: CASSLDGTTGQPQHF. CDR3 coding DNA: TGTGCCAGCAGCTTAGACGGGACGACTGGTCAGCCCCAGCATTTT.

This clonotype appeared a few times. The chain has TRBV3-1 and TRBJ2-2, with TRBD2 matching 7 bases. The CDR3 has 16 amino acids. Trimming at V came to 1 base and at J to 4 bases, leaving 6 bases not matched to a gene. CDR1 and CDR2 from the germline V gene are LGHDT and YNNKEL (reference sequence). CDR3 in amino acids: CASSQGGGTFTGELFF. The DNA for the CDR3 is TGTGCCAGCAGCCAAGGCGGGGGTACGTTCACCGGGGAGCTGTTTTTT.

In this sample, this clonotype turned up many times. V and J are TRBV4-3 and TRBJ1-4; perhaps TRBD1 as D (6 bases). The V end lost 0 bases, the J end lost 8 bases, and 19 bases lay between the germline ends. This CDR3 spans 17 amino acids. CDR1 and CDR2 from the germline V gene are LGHNA and YSLEER. The CDR3 region has the DNA TGCGCCAGCAGCCAAGACCCCAAGGTCACAGGGTGGGAAAAACTGTTTTTT. Protein: CASSQDPKVTGWEKLFF.

Ten or more counts support this clonotype. The chain combines TRBV9 with TRBJ2-7; 10 bases are shared with TRBD2. The CDR3 length is 15 residues. V lost 0 bases, J lost 7 bases, and 7 bases stayed unmatched. Germline CDR1 is SGDLS and CDR2 is YYNGEE. The CDR3 is CASSVGSGGAEEQYF. In DNA form, the CDR3 reads TGTGCCAGCAGCGTAGGAAGCGGGGGGGCAGAAGAGCAGTACTTC.